By frequency in the sample, the clone carrying this T cell receptor (beta chain) is medium-sized. As yet, its antigen is unknown. The data were obtained in a study of spatial heterogeneity in lung cancer. The overall study: As counted in raw reads, each unique TCR and UMI combination appeared more than ten times on average. General study findings and limits: Ubiquitous and regional nonsynonymous mutations were tracked by counts of ubiquitous and regional expanded TCRs, respectively. Within tumors, counts of expanded alpha and beta TCRs tracked tumor mutation counts.

V shed 8 bases and J shed 1 base, with 21 bases lying between them. The CDR3 is 16 residues long. Germline CDR1 reads SNHLY; CDR2 reads FYNNEI. The time point: sample taken at primary tumor resection. Each CDR3 protein gets one entry after TCRdb re-called the 5' RACE reads with MiXCR. The table shows roughly 3,400 distinct CDR3 sequences, with 35% occurring only once. The clonotype originates from a female donor with early-stage non-small cell lung cancer. This sample comprised lung tumor tissue, obtained at surgery. This rearrangement joins TRBV2 to TRBJ2-7, with D possibly being TRBD1 (5 bases). The CDR3 bases are TGTGCCAGCGGGTGGGGCCCTATTAAAGATTCCTACGAGCAGTACTTC. Protein: CASGWGPIKDSYEQYF. Combining the CDR3 with reference TRBV2 and TRBJ2-7 gives the whole variable domain EPEVTQTPSHQVTQMGQEVILRCVPISNHLYFYWYRQILGQKVEFLVSFYNNEISEKSEIFDDQFSVERPDGSNFTLKIRSTKLEDSAMYFCASGWGPIKDSYEQYFGPGTRLTVT.